This T cell receptor beta chain is from a study of cytomegalovirus exposure and HLA in healthy donors. Turning to the study itself: The 100 to 150 validation repertoires and the approximately 670 first-cohort repertoires shared a platform, a later analysis reported.

Libraries were prepared by immunoSEQ multiplex PCR; TCRdb keeps only in-frame clonotypes and omits some of them. The sample includes about 360,000 clones, about nine tenths of them seen just once. On this clone itself: Its antigen remains unknown.

Study-level findings and limits: Reportedly, diagnosis of cytomegalovirus status by the classifier showed high specificity and sensitivity. Three chains linked to CMV were shown in vitro to be specific for CMV antigens.

With 6 bases removed from V and 5 bases from J, the gap between germline ends came to 14 bases. CDR1 is MNHNY, CDR2 SVGAGI, per germline (reference sequence). The CDR3 covers 13 residues. The chain is built from TRBV6-6 and TRBJ2-7; D perhaps matches TRBD2 (5 bases). Source material: PBMCs. The source of this sequence is a woman aged 18-29 years in good health and CMV-seronegative. The CDR3 DNA sequence: TGTGCCAGCAGCCTTTCGGCGGGCAACGAGCAGTACTTC. Its translation is CASSLSAGNEQYF.